Included here is one TCR beta chain sequence, with context. The antigen remains undetermined. The sample belongs to a study of OX40 agonist ivuxolimab in advanced cancers. About the research overall: Patients in dose escalation had liver, melanoma, kidney or head and neck cancers. Overall study results and limits: Some of the nonresponding patients also showed low levels of normalized T-cell clonal expansion.

Measured with immunoSEQ multiplex PCR; TCRdb has only the in-frame clones, and not every one. The sample has more than 75,000 clones, approximately 90% seen once; the top ten hold 0.71%. The sample was CD4+ or CD8+ T cells sorted from blood, taken in a trial of the OX40 agonist ivuxolimab. The sequence came from an adult with an advanced solid tumor such as melanoma, head and neck, liver or kidney cancer.

The CDR3 DNA sequence: TGTGCCAGCATCGAACAGGGGAGCTGGGAGACCCAGTACTTC. Translating gives CASIEQGSWETQYF. V gene TRBV2 combines with J gene TRBJ2-5; 7 bases agree with TRBD1. V was clipped by 7 bases and J by 5 bases; unmatched bases: 10. The CDR3 runs 14 residues. Germline CDR1 reads SNHLY; CDR2 reads FYNNEI.